The rows below give T cell receptor beta chains drawn from one sample of a study of cytomegalovirus exposure and HLA in healthy donors. The data were produced by immunoSEQ multiplex PCR, yet TCRdb's version contains in-frame clones alone and is incomplete. The sample holds some 150,000 clones, roughly 80% seen once. Sample: PBMCs. The receptors derive from a woman in her forties or fifties in good health and CMV-seronegative. The CDR3 runs from the conserved cysteine through the conserved F or W. Each record gives: J gene, V gene, clone size, CDR3 protein. Part of the rows lack a size; the others show once, few, many or a class for expanded clones.

>TRBJ1-2|TRBV2|.
CASIQGTNYGYTF
>TRBJ2-4|TRBV18|.
CASSPRQGLNIQYF
>TRBJ1-6|TRBV7-2|.
CASSLADTTSGSPLHF
>TRBJ1-4|TRBV4-3|.
CASSQNSGSEKLFF
>TRBJ2-3|TRBV5-1|once
CASSEPGLAGDSTDTQYF
>TRBJ2-1|TRBV6-5|.
CASSRQGEQFF
>TRBJ2-1|TRBV6-5|.
CASKDRGDSEQFF
>TRBJ2-3|TRBV11-3|.
CASMASNTDTQYF
>TRBJ2-7|TRBV21-1|.
CASACGDSWGEQYF
>TRBJ2-2|TRBV27|.
CASRAEGAQYTGELFF
>TRBJ1-2|TRBV28|.
CASSRTGGAGYGYTF
>TRBJ2-2|TRBV28|.
CASSLGLAGGTGELFF
>TRBJ2-3|TRBV10-3|few
CAMGLGDTQYF
>TRBJ2-7|TRBV19|few
CASLPRREQYF
>TRBJ2-5|TRBV4-2|.
CASSQSQGAGETQYF
>TRBJ1-5|TRBV7-2|.
CASSLDRGGNQPQHF
>TRBJ2-5|TRBV9|.
CASSARTNQETQYF
>TRBJ2-5|TRBV6-1|.
CASSVTRFAETQYF
>TRBJ2-7|TRBV27|.
CASSSRTGVYEQYF
>TRBJ2-2|TRBV5-1|once
CASSTRVAGELFF
>TRBJ1-5|TRBV7-8|.
CASSHEAAENQPQHF
>TRBJ1-6|TRBV4-3|.
CASSQRGQGNSPLHF
>TRBJ1-5|TRBV6-1|.
CASSEGGGRRQPQHF
>TRBJ2-7|TRBV18|.
CASSDLDRGYYEQYF
>TRBJ1-1|TRBV7-9|.
CASSRGYSQAFF
>TRBJ2-3|TRBV28|.
CASSLRTSGSDTQYF
>TRBJ2-1|TRBV4-1|.
CASSRGLAGDNEQFF
>.|TRBV2|.
CASSSRPNYEQYF
>TRBJ2-1|TRBV6-5|.
CASSRAADYNEQFF
>TRBJ1-5|TRBV7-9|.
CASTLDEGQPQHF
>TRBJ2-3|TRBV7-9|.
CASSSELAGAADTQYF
>TRBJ1-5|TRBV30|.
CACTPGQGANQPQHF
>TRBJ1-1|TRBV5-1|.
CASSPSGVGGTEAFF
>TRBJ1-2|TRBV19|once
CASSIRARVRGYTF